This T cell receptor beta chain was found in a study of CD8 T cells in ankylosing spondylitis (dated by TCRdb to about 2017). As for the study more broadly: The study set out to find disease-linked TCR variants by profiling T cell receptor beta repertoires in ankylosing spondylitis patients and healthy donors. Peripheral blood was sampled, and synovial fluid was additionally collected from ankylosing spondylitis patients. The full study cohort comprised roughly 24 ankylosing spondylitis patients and 85 to 120 healthy donors.

CDR1 SGHVS and CDR2 FQNEAQ are derived from the germline V gene. A distance of 12 bases separates the germline ends of V and J, which lose 6 bases and 4 bases respectively. Counted from cysteine to phenylalanine, this CDR3 has 13 amino acids. This entry keeps only the CDR3 DNA: 39 bases, framed from base 1. This clonotype was detected a few times. The target of this receptor is not known. No qualities accompany the bases; no much larger clone lies one base away. Sequencing used an Illumina HiSeq 2500. Quantitative 5'-RACE with molecular barcodes was the method used to prepare the TCR beta libraries. The source study handled its data this way. A new computational method based on a probabilistic model of VDJ rearrangement was used to identify disease-linked TCR variants. The public sequencing data were trimmed at Q25 with fastp and processed into clonotypes with MiXCR by TCRdb, which kept only in-frame beta chains. Each CDR3 protein appears once, grouped with its most common genes and DNA. These V and J calls are TCRdb output, not the study's own analysis. The sample has 150,000 to 200,000 distinct CDR3 sequences on record, roughly a third of them singletons. The ten biggest clones cover 4.5% to 6% of the sample.

Synovial fluid samples were matched to blood samples from the same ankylosing spondylitis patients. What the authors observed across the whole study: A CD8+ phenotype was shown by the disease-linked clones, which were found at relatively low frequencies in peripheral blood. The disease-linked clones were reported as significantly enriched in matched synovial fluid samples from ankylosing spondylitis patients. Some of the motif variants had been reported before in the synovial fluid and blood of reactive arthritis patients, a finding that suggests common disease-initiation mechanisms. A TCR beta motif made up of several highly homologous amino acid variants appeared to be characteristic of blood from ankylosing spondylitis patients.

This receptor was obtained from a male donor with ankylosing spondylitis. Sequences were obtained from synovial fluid, either unsorted or a sorted T cell fraction (not recorded which). Recombination joined TRBV7-8 with TRBJ2-5; confidence is insufficient to name the D gene. The nucleotide sequence reads TGTGCCAGCAGTCGATACACTGGAGAGACCCAGTACTTC. This sequence encodes CASSRYTGETQYF. When the CDR3 is completed using the reference TRBV7-8 and TRBJ2-5 genes on either side, the full variable domain is GAGVSQSPRYKVAKRGQDVALRCDPISGHVSLFWYQQALGQGPEFLTYFQNEAQLDKSGLPSDRFFAERPEGSVSTLKIQRTQQEDSAVYLCASSRYTGETQYFGPGTRLLVL.